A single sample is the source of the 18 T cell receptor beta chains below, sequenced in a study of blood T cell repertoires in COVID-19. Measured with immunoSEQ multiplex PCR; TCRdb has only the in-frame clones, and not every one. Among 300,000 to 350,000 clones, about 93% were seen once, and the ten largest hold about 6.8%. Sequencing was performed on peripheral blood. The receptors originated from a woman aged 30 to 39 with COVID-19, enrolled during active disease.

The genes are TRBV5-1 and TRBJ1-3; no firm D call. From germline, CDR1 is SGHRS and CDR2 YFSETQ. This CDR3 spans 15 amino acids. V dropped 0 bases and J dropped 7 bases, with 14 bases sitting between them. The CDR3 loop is CASSLAPTEANTIYF. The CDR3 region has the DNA TGCGCCAGCAGCTTGGCTCCGACGGAGGCTAACACCATATATTTT. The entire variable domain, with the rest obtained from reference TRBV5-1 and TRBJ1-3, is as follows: KAGVTQTPRYLIKTRGQQVTLSCSPISGHRSVSWYQQTPGQGLQFLFEYFSETQRNKGNFPGRFSGRQFSNSRSEMNVSTLELGDSALYLCASSLAPTEANTIYFGEGSWLTVV.

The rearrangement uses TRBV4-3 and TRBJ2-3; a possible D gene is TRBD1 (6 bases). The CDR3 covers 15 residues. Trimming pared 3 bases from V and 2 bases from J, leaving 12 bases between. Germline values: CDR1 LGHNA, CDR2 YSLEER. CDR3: CASSQGASDTDTQYF. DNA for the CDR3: TGCGCCAGCAGCCAGGGGGCCTCTGACACAGATACGCAGTATTTT.

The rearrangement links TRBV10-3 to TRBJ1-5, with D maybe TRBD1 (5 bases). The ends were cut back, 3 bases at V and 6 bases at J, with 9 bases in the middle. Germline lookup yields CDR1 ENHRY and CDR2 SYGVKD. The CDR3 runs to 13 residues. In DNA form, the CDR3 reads TGTGCCATCAGTGACAGGGATCGTCAGCCCCAGCATTTT. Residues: CAISDRDRQPQHF.

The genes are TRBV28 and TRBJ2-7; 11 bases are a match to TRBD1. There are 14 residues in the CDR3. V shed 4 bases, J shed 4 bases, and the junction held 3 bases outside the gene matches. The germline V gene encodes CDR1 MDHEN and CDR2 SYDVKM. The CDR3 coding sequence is TGTGCCAGCAGTTCGGGACAGGGGGGTTACGAGCAGTACTTC. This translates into CASSSGQGGYEQYF.

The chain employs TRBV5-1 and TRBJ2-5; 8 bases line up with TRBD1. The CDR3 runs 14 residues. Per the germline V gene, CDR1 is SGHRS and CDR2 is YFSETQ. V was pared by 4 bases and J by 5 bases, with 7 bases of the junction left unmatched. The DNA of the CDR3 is TGCGCCAGCAGCGTTCCAGGGGGCCTGGAGACCCAGTACTTC. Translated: CASSVPGGLETQYF.

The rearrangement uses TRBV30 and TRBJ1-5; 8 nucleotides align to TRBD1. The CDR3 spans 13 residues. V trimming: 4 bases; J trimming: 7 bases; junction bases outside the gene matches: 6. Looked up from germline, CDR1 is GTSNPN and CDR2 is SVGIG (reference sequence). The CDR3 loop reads CAWNPGGGQPQHF. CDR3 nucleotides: TGTGCCTGGAACCCAGGGGGCGGCCAGCCCCAGCATTTT.

DNA for the CDR3: TGTGCCAGCAGCCGGGACAGGGCGCACGAGCAGTACTTC. This sequence encodes CASSRDRAHEQYF. The gene calls are TRBV11-2 and TRBJ2-7; 9 nucleotides match TRBD1. V gave up 5 bases and J gave up 5 bases; unmatched junction bases: 4. The germline gives CDR1 SGHAT, CDR2 FQNNGV. The length of the CDR3 is 13 residues.

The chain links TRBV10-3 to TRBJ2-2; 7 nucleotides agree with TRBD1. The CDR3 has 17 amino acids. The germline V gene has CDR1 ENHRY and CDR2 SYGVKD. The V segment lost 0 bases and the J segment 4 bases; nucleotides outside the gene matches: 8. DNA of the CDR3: TGTGCCATCAGTGAGTCCTTGACAGGGTCGGGCACCGGGGAGCTGTTTTTT. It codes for CAISESLTGSGTGELFF.

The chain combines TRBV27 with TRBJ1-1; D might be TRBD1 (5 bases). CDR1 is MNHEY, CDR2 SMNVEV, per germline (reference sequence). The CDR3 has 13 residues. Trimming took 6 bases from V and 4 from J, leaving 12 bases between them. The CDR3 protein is CASRQVPSTEAFF. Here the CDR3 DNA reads TGTGCCAGCAGACAGGTCCCCTCCACTGAAGCTTTCTTT.

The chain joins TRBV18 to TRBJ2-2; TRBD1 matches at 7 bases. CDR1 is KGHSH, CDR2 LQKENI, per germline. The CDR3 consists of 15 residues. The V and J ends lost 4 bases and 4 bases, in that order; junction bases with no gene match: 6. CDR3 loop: CASSLDRISTGELFF. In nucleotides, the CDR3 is TGTGCCAGCTCACTGGACAGGATAAGCACCGGGGAGCTGTTTTTT. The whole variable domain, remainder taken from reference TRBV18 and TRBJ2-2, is NAGVMQNPRHLVRRRGQEARLRCSPMKGHSHVYWYRQLPEEGLKFMVYLQKENIIDESGMPKERFSAEFPKEGPSILRIQQVVRGDSAAYFCASSLDRISTGELFFGEGSRLTVL.

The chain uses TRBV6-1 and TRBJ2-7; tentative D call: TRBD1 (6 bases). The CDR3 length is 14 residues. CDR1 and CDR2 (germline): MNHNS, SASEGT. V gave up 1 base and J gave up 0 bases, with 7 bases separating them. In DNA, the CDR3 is TGTGCCAGCAGTGAAGGGACAGCCTCCTACGAGCAGTACTTC. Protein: CASSEGTASYEQYF.

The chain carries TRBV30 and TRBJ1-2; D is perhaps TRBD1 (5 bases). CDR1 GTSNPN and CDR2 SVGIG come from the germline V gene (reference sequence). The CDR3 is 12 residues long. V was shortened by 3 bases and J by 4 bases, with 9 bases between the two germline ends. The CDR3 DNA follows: TGTGCCTGGAGACCACAGGCCTATGGCTACACCTTC. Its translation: CAWRPQAYGYTF.

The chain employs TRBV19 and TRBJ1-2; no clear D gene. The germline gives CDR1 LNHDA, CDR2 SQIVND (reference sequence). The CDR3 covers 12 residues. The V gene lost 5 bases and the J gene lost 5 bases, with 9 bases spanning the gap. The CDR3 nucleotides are TGTGCCAGTAGTGACCGCGGGTATGGCTACACCTTC. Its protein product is CASSDRGYGYTF.

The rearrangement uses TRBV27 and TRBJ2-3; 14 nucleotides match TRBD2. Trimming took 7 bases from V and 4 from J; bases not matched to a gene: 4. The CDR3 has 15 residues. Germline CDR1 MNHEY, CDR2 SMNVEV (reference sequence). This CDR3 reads CASIGLAGGADTQYF. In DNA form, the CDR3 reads TGTGCCAGCATCGGACTAGCGGGAGGTGCAGATACGCAGTATTTT.

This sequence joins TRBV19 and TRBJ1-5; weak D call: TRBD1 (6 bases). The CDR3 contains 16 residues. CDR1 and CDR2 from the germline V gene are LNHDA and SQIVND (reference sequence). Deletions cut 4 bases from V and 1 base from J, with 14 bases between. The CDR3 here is CASSRETGLSNQPQHF. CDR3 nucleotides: TGTGCCAGTAGTAGGGAGACAGGCTTAAGCAATCAGCCCCAGCATTTT.

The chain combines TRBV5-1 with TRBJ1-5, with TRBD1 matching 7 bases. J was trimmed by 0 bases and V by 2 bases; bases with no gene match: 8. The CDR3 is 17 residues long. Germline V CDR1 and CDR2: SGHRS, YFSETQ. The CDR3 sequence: CASSFGPGGNSNQPQHF. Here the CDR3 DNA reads TGCGCCAGCAGCTTTGGGCCAGGGGGGAATAGCAATCAGCCCCAGCATTTT.

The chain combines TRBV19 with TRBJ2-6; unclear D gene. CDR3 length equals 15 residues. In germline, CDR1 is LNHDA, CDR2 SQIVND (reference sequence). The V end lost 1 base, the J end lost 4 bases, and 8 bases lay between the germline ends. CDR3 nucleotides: TGTGCCAGTAGTATAGTGGCGACAGGGGCCAACGTCCTGACTTTC. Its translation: CASSIVATGANVLTF.

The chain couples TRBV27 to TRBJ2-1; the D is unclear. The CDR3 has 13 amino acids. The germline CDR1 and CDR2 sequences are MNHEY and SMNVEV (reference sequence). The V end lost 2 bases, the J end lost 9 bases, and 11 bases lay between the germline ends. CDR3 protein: CASSLIPRSEQFF. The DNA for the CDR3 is TGTGCCAGCAGTTTAATCCCGAGGAGTGAGCAGTTCTTC.